A selection of T cell receptor beta chains follows, all from one sample in a study of blood T cell repertoires in COVID-19. Only in-frame clones appear in the TCRdb table, and some are missing; sequencing was by immunoSEQ multiplex PCR. The data show 400,000 to 450,000 clones, about 90% seen once. The sequencing sample was made of PBMCs or T cells enriched from blood (not recorded which). The receptors originated from a man between 18 and 29 years old who had recovered from COVID-19. Both conserved end residues are part of each CDR3. The order of the fields is clone size, V gene, D gene, J gene, CDR3 protein, CDR3 DNA. A D gene is named only where the DNA matches it firmly. Size is omitted from some rows. Given values are once, few, many or a class for expanded clones.

>.|TRBV6-1|TRBD2|TRBJ2-7
CASSEQLAGGLDEQYF
TGTGCCAGCAGTGAACAACTAGCGGGAGGGCTTGACGAGCAGTACTTC
>.|TRBV19|TRBD1|TRBJ1-1
CASSTLQLTGGTEAFF
TGTGCCAGTAGTACCCTTCAGTTAACAGGGGGCACTGAAGCTTTCTTT
>.|TRBV6-5|.|TRBJ1-2
CASSYSFPGRGGGYTF
TGTGCCAGCAGTTACTCTTTTCCCGGCAGGGGTGGTGGCTACACCTTC
>.|TRBV7-8|TRBD1|TRBJ2-7
CASSPGQGKRYF
TGTGCCAGCAGCCCGGGACAGGGTAAAAGGTACTTC
>.|TRBV30|TRBD2|TRBJ2-3
CAWSPGTSGDTQYF
TGTGCCTGGAGTCCCGGGACTAGCGGAGATACGCAGTATTTT
>.|TRBV6-5|.|TRBJ1-3
CASSTGGLSGNTIYF
TGTGCCAGCAGTACTGGGGGCCTCTCTGGAAACACCATATATTTT
>.|TRBV15|.|TRBJ1-6
CATSRGTGKNSPLHF
TGTGCCACCAGCAGAGGTACGGGGAAAAATTCACCCCTCCACTTT
>.|TRBV27|TRBD1|TRBJ1-6
CASSSEQGPSPLHF
TGTGCCAGCAGCTCGGAACAGGGGCCTTCACCCCTCCACTTT
>.|TRBV9|.|TRBJ2-5
CASSVGPKETQYF
TGTGCCAGCAGCGTGGGGCCTAAAGAGACCCAGTACTTC
>.|TRBV3-1/TRBV3-2|.|TRBJ1-2
CASSRKGQANYGYTF
TGTGCCAGCAGCCGAAAGGGGCAGGCGAACTATGGCTACACCTTC
>.|TRBV2|.|TRBJ1-5
CASTPGRDNQPQHF
TGTGCCAGCACCCCTGGGAGGGACAATCAGCCCCAGCATTTT
>.|TRBV30|.|TRBJ2-5
CAWNRRGGVEETQYF
TGTGCCTGGAATCGCCGGGGCGGGGTGGAAGAGACCCAGTACTTC
>.|TRBV7-2|.|TRBJ2-3
CASSGVADTQYF
TGTGCGAGCTCAGGGGTTGCAGATACGCAGTATTTT
>.|TRBV5-5|.|TRBJ2-5
CASSLSLDWSATQYF
TGTGCCAGCAGCTTGTCTCTGGACTGGTCGGCGACCCAGTACTTC
>once|TRBV10-3|.|TRBJ2-7
CAIGKQGTYEQYF
TGTGCCATCGGTAAACAGGGTACCTACGAGCAGTACTTC
>.|TRBV7-9|TRBD1|TRBJ1-5
CASSSGQTNQPQHF
TGTGCCAGCAGCTCGGGACAGACCAATCAGCCCCAGCATTTT
>.|TRBV29-1|.|TRBJ1-1
CSVGRGMNTEAFF
TGCAGCGTTGGAAGGGGTATGAACACTGAAGCTTTCTTT
>few|TRBV7-3|.|TRBJ1-5
CASSLYSGGPQHF
TGTGCCAGCAGCTTATATTCGGGGGGGCCCCAGCATTTT
>.|TRBV5-6|.|TRBJ1-2
CASQLRTANYGYTF
TGTGCCAGCCAGCTTCGGACAGCCAACTATGGCTACACCTTC
>.|TRBV5-1|.|TRBJ1-4
CASRTTIGEKLFF
TGCGCCAGCAGGACCACTATAGGCGAAAAACTGTTTTTT
>.|TRBV29-1|.|TRBJ2-3
CSVEVLGVPDTQYF
TGCAGCGTTGAAGTGTTGGGCGTCCCAGATACGCAGTATTTT
>.|TRBV27|.|TRBJ1-1
CASTERGFHTEAFF
TGTGCCAGCACTGAAAGGGGATTTCACACTGAAGCTTTCTTT